This T cell receptor (beta chain) originates from a study of prognosis after radiotherapy for stage I lung cancer. As for the study in general: Of the enrolled patients, fourteen had newly diagnosed primary stage I lung tumors, while four to six had oligometastatic NSCLC following surgical resection of the primary tumor. Every lung cancer patient of the non-small cell type was deemed medically inoperable. Findings of the study overall: Medians of roughly 10,000 versus 7,000 showed unique TCR clone counts falling after stereotactic body radiation therapy.

Genomic DNA yielded TCR beta CDR3, amplified by two-round multiplex PCR. Amplification in first-round PCR relied on primers specific to each TRBV and TRBJ gene. From the multiplex PCR reads, TCRdb called clonotypes with MiXCR, one entry per CDR3 protein. The repertoire holds more than 12,000 distinct CDR3 sequences, with roughly a third as singletons. The CDR3 sequence is 13 residues long. V dropped 8 bases and J dropped 12 bases, with 17 bases sitting between them. About this clonotype: Its antigen is not known.

The sample was PBMCs, taken before or after stereotactic body radiation therapy (not recorded which). J is TRBJ1-6 and V is TRBV12-3 or TRBV12-4; D unclear. The sequence came from a donor at least 50 years old with non-small cell lung cancer. The CDR3 sequence: CASRTGRLEPLHF. DNA of the CDR3: TGTGCCAGCCGCACCGGCAGGCTGGAACCCCTCCACTTT.